One T cell receptor (beta chain) is described in this entry. The antigen is unknown. V gave up 4 bases and J gave up 2 bases, with 23 bases separating them. Germline V gene sequence: CDR1 SEHNR, CDR2 FQNEAQ (reference sequence). The CDR3 length is 18 residues. Mixed chimerism was transient after nonmyeloablative marrow transplants from related graft donors. Unstimulated Tregs (CD4+CD25+CD127-) and CD4+CD25- non-Tregs were sorted from PBMCs. The source of the sample is a study of Tregs in tolerant kidney transplant recipients. Study-wide results and caveats: Tregs expanded with activated donor B cells seemed most donor-specific. Few patients were studied, so findings need validation in larger groups. This study did not directly address biological reproducibility.

Generated by immunoSEQ multiplex PCR, the TCRdb table keeps only in-frame clones and is missing some. The sample lists about 50,000 clones, over 85% seen once, with about a sixth in the top ten. The V call is TRBV7-9, the J call TRBJ1-1; a weak D match, TRBD1 (6 bases). Specimen: CD8+ T cells from blood (PBMCs), collected 12 months after the transplant. This clonotype was sampled from a human patient who received a combined kidney and bone marrow transplant. Some of these T cells may belong to the graft donor. Here the CDR3 DNA reads TGTGCCAGCAGCTACCCTTGGGGGGGGACCGGGACAAACACTGAAGCTTTCTTT. This encodes CASSYPWGGTGTNTEAFF.